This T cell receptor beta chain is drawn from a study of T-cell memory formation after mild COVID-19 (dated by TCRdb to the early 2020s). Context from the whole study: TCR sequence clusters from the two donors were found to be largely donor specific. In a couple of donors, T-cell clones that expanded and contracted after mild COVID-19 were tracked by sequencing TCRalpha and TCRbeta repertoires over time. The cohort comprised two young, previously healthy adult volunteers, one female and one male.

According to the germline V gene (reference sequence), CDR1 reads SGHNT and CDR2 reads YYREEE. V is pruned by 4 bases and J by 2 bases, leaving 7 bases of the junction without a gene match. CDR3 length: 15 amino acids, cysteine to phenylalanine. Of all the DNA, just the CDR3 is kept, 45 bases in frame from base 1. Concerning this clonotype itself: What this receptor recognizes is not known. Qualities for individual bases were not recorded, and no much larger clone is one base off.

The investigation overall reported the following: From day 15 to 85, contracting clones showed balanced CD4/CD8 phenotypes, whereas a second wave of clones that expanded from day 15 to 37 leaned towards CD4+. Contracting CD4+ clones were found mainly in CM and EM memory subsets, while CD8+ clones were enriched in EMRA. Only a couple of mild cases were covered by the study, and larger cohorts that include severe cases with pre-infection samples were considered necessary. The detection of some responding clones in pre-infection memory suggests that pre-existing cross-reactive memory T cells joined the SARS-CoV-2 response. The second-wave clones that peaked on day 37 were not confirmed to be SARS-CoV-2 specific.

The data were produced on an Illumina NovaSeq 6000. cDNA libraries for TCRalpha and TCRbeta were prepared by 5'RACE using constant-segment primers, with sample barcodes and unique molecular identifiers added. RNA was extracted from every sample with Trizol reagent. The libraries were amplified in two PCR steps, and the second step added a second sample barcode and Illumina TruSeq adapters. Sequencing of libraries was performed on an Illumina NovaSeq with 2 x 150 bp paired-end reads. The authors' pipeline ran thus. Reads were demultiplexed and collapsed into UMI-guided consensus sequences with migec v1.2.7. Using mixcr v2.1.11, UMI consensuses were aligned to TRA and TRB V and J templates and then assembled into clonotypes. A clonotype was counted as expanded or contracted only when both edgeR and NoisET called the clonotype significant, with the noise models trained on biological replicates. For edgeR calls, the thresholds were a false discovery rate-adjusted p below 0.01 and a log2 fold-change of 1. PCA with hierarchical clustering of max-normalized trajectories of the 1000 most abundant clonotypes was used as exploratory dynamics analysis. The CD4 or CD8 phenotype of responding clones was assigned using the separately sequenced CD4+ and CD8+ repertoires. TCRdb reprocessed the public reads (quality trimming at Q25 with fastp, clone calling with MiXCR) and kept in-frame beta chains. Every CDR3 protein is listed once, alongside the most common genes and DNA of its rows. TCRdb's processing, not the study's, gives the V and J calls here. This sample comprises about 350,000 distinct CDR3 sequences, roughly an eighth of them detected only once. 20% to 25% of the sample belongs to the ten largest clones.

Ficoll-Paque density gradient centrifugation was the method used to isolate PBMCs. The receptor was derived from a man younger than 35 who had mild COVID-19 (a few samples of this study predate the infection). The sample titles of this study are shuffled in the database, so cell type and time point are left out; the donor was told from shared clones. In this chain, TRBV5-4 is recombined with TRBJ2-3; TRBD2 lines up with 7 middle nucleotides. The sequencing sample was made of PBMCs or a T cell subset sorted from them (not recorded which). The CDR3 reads CASSGNGGTTDTQYF. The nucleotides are TGTGCCAGCAGCGGCAACGGGGGGACCACAGATACGCAGTATTTT.